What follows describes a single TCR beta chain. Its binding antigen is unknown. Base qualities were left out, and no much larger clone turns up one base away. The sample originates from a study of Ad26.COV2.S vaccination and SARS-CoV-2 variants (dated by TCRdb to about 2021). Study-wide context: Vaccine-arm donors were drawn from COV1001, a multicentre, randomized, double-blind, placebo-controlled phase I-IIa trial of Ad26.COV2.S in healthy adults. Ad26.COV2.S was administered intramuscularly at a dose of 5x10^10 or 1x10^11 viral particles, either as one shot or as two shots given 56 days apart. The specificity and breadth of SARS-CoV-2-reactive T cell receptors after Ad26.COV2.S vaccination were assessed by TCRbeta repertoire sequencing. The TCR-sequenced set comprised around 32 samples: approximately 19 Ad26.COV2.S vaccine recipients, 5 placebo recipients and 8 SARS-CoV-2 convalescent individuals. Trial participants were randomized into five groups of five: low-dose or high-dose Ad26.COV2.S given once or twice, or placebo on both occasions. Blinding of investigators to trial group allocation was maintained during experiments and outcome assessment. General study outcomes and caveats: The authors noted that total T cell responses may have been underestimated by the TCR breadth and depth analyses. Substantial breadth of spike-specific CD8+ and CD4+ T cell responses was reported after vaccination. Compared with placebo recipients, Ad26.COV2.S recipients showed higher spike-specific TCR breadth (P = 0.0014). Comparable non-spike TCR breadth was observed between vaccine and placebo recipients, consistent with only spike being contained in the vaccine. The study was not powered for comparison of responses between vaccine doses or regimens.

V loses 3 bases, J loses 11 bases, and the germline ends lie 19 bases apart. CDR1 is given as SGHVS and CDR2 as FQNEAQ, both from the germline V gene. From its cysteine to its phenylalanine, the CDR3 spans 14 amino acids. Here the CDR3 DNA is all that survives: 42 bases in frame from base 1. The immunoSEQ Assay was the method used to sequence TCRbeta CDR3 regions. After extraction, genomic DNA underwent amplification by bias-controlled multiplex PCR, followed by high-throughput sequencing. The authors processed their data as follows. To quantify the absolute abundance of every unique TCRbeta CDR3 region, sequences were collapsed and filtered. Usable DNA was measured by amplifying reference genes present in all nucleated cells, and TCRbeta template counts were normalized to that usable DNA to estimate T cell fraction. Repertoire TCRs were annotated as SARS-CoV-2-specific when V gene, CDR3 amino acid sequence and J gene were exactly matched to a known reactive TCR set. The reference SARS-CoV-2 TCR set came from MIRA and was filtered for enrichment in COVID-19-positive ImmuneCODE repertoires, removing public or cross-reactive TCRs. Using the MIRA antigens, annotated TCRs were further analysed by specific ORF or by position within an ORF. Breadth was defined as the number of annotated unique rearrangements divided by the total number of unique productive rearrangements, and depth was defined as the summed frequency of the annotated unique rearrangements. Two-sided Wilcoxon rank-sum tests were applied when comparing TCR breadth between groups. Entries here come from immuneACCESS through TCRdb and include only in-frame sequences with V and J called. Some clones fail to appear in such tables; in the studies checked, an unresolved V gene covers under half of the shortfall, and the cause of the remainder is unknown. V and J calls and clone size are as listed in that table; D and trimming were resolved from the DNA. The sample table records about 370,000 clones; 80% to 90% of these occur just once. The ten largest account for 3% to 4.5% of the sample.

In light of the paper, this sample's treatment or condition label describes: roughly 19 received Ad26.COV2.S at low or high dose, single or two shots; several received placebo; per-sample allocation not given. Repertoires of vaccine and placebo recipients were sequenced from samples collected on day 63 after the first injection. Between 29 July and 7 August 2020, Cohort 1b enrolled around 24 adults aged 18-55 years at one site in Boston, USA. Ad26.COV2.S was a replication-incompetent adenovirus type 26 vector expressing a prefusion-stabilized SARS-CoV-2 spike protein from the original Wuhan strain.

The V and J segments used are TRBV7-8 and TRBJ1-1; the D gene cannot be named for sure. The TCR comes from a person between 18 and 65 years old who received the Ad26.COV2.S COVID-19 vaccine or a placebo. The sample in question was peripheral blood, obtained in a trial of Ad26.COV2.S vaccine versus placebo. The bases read TGTGCCAGCAGCTTTCGGAGCACGTCACTTGCCGCTTTCTTT. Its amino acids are CASSFRSTSLAAFF.